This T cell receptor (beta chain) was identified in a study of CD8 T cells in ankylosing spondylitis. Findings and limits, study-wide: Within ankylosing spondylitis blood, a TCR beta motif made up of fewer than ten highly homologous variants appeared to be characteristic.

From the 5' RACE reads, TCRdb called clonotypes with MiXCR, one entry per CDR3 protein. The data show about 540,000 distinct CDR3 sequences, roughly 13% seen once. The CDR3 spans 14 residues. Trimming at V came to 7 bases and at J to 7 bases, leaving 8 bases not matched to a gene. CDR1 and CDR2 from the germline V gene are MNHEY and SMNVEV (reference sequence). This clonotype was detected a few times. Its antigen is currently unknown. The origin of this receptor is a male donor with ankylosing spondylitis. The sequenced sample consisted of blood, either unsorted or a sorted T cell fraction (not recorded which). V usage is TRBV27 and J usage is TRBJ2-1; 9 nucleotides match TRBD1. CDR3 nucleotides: TGTGCCAGCACAGCCGGGACAGGGTTTAATGAGCAGTTCTTC. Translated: CASTAGTGFNEQFF.